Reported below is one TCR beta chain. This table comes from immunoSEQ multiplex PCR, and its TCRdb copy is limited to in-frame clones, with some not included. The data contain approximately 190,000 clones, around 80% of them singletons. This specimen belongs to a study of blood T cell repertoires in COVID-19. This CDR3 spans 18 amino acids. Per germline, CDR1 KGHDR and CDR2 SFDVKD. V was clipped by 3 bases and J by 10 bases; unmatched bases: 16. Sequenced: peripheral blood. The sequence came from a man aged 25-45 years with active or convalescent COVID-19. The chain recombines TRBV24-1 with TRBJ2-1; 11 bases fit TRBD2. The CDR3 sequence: CATSDPGLAGGPEREQFF. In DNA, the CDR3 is TGTGCCACCAGTGATCCGGGCTTAGCGGGAGGGCCGGAACGAGAGCAGTTCTTC.